This passage covers 19 T cell receptor beta chains from one sample sequenced in a study of T cell changes during pregnancy in multiple sclerosis. Here immunoSEQ multiplex PCR was the method, and the copy in TCRdb shows in-frame clones only, minus some. The table includes 15,000 to 20,000 clones, 80% to 90% detected once. The sequences come from CD8+ T cells from peripheral blood mononuclear cells, collected in the third trimester of pregnancy. These receptor sequences come from a female donor in good health, enrolled as a control in a pregnancy study.

The V call is TRBV10-3, the J call TRBJ2-2; 7 positions match TRBD1. Per the germline V gene, CDR1 is ENHRY and CDR2 is SYGVKD. V trimming: 10 bases; J trimming: 0 bases; junction bases outside the gene matches: 8. The CDR3 sequence is 15 residues long. The DNA for the CDR3 is TGTGCCACCTCGGGGACAGAAACGAACACCGGGGAGCTGTTTTTT. Its protein is CATSGTETNTGELFF.

The chain recombines TRBV11-1 with TRBJ2-7; D possibly corresponds to TRBD2 (6 bases). This CDR3 is 11 amino acids long. Trimming stripped 11 bases from V and 6 bases from J, with 14 bases between. The V gene's germline CDR1 is SGHAT and CDR2 FQDESV (reference sequence). CDR3 protein: CAVGQGGEQYF. As DNA, the CDR3 is TGTGCCGTGGGGCAGGGAGGCGAGCAGTACTTC.

This rearrangement joins TRBV5-4 to TRBJ1-1, with 7 nucleotides matching TRBD1. This CDR3 is 16 amino acids long. Looked up from germline, CDR1 is SGHNT and CDR2 is YYREEE (reference sequence). J was trimmed by 8 bases and V by 1 base; bases with no gene match: 14. The CDR3 DNA follows: TGTGCCAGCAGCTTGTTTCGGAGCGGACAGGCCTTCGAAGCTTTCTTT. It specifies CASSLFRSGQAFEAFF.

The gene calls are TRBV5-1 and TRBJ1-1; weak D call: TRBD1 (6 bases). CDR1 is SGHRS and CDR2 is YFSETQ in the germline V gene. The CDR3 extends over 14 amino acids. Between the trimmed V and J ends, which lost 4 bases and 1 base, there was a span of 11 bases. CDR3 nucleotides: TGCGCCAGCAGCCCACTACAGGGGAACACTGAAGCTTTCTTT. It yields the protein CASSPLQGNTEAFF.

By sample fraction, this clone is medium-sized. This sequence joins TRBV2 and TRBJ2-3, with D uncertain. CDR3 length: 17 amino acids. Deletions cut 8 bases from V and 1 base from J, with 22 bases between. From germline, CDR1 is SNHLY and CDR2 FYNNEI. CDR3 in DNA: TGTGCCAGCTTTGGGCGATTGCCCCACGCTGGCACAGATACGCAGTATTTT. It specifies CASFGRLPHAGTDTQYF.

The chain is built from TRBV7-8 and TRBJ1-5; no clear D. The CDR3 is 16 residues long. V was clipped by 1 base and J by 3 bases, with 13 bases between them. Per the germline V gene, CDR1 is SGHVS and CDR2 is FQNEAQ. In DNA, the CDR3 is TGTGCCAGCAGCTTAGTTGGCGGAGCTGACAATCAGCCCCAGCATTTT. It translates to CASSLVGGADNQPQHF. The whole variable domain, filled in from reference TRBV7-8 and TRBJ1-5, reads GAGVSQSPRYKVAKRGQDVALRCDPISGHVSLFWYQQALGQGPEFLTYFQNEAQLDKSGLPSDRFFAERPEGSVSTLKIQRTQQEDSAVYLCASSLVGGADNQPQHFGDGTRLSIL.

The chain uses TRBV6-1 and TRBJ2-1; D may be TRBD2 (6 bases). Per germline, CDR1 MNHNS and CDR2 SASEGT. This CDR3 is built from 15 residues. V was cut by 3 bases and J by 4 bases, with 13 bases left in between. CDR3 coding DNA: TGTGCCAGCAGTGAGGGCGGGGTCCTTTACAATGAGCAGTTCTTC. Its translation: CASSEGGVLYNEQFF.

CDR3 in amino acids: CASSESGVREQFF. The CDR3 DNA is TGTGCCAGCAGTGAAAGCGGAGTCCGGGAGCAGTTCTTC. This chain uses TRBV25-1 with TRBJ2-1, with D maybe TRBD2 (5 bases). The CDR3 runs 13 residues. The germline V and J ends were trimmed by 2 bases and 10 bases, with 12 bases remaining between them. Germline V gene data show CDR1 as MGHDK and CDR2 as SYGVNS.

This chain joins TRBV4-2 and TRBJ2-7; tentatively, D is TRBD2 (6 bases). Germline CDR1 LGHNA, CDR2 YNFKEQ. CDR3 size: 13 residues. The V end lost 5 bases, the J end lost 5 bases, and 13 bases lay between the germline ends. In DNA, the CDR3 is TGTGCCAGCAGCTCTACTAGGAGGGACGAGCAGTACTTC. This encodes CASSSTRRDEQYF.

The chain has TRBV27 and TRBJ1-5, with D perhaps TRBD1 (6 bases). CDR1 is MNHEY and CDR2 is SMNVEV in the germline V gene (reference sequence). V was shortened by 5 bases and J by 6 bases, with 17 bases between the two germline ends. The CDR3 contains 15 residues. The CDR3 DNA is TGTGCCAGCAGTCCCGAGACAGGCTGGGGTCAGCCCCAGCATTTT. It yields the protein CASSPETGWGQPQHF.

The J gene is TRBJ2-2, the V gene TRBV19; tentative D call: TRBD2 (6 bases). The CDR3 loop spans 15 amino acids. Trimming left V 5 bases short and J 1 base short, with 11 bases between. Germline CDR1 and CDR2: LNHDA and SQIVND (reference sequence). The CDR3 sequence: CASSPLGGNTGELFF. Written as DNA, the CDR3 is TGTGCCAGTAGTCCGCTGGGGGGGAACACCGGGGAGCTGTTTTTT. The full variable domain, rest sourced from reference TRBV19 and TRBJ2-2, is DGGITQSPKYLFRKEGQNVTLSCEQNLNHDAMYWYRQDPGQGLRLIYYSQIVNDFQKGDIAEGYSVSREKKESFPLTVTSAQKNPTAFYLCASSPLGGNTGELFFGEGSRLTVL.

The genes are TRBV25-1 and TRBJ1-2; 8 bases map to TRBD1. This CDR3 has 14 residues. Germline loops: CDR1 MGHDK, CDR2 SYGVNS. Losses at the gene ends were 2 bases for V and 4 bases for J; bases not matched to a gene: 3. The CDR3 nucleotides read TGTGCCAGCAGTGAACAGGACAGGGTCTATGGCTACACCTTC. Translating it yields CASSEQDRVYGYTF.

This clone appeared a single time. J is TRBJ2-7 and V is TRBV30; the D is unclear. Germline V gene data show CDR1 as GTSNPN and CDR2 as SVGIG (reference sequence). The CDR3 has 13 amino acids. Trimming stripped 3 bases from V and 11 bases from J, with 20 bases between. The CDR3 loop reads CAWSTASDKPEYF. CDR3 DNA sequence: TGTGCCTGGAGCACTGCCTCCGACAAGCCCGAGTACTTC.

This chain uses TRBV19 with TRBJ1-3; perhaps TRBD1 as D (5 bases). The CDR3 is 13 amino acids. Germline CDR1 LNHDA, CDR2 SQIVND (reference sequence). The germline V and J ends were trimmed by 3 bases and 3 bases, with 6 bases remaining between them. CDR3 region: CASSMTDGNTIYF. CDR3 bases: TGTGCCAGTAGTATGACAGATGGAAACACCATATATTTT.

This clone turned up a few times. The chain has TRBV7-8 and TRBJ2-7; D possibly corresponds to TRBD1 (5 bases). CDR1 SGHVS and CDR2 FQNEAQ come from the germline V gene. The V end lost 4 bases, the J end lost 0 bases, and 10 bases lay between the germline ends. The CDR3 runs 14 residues. The CDR3 reads CASSSETVSYEQYF. The CDR3 DNA sequence: TGTGCCAGCAGCTCTGAGACAGTCTCCTACGAGCAGTACTTC.

The chain carries TRBV28 and TRBJ1-5; 9 nucleotides match TRBD1. Trimming removed 2 bases from V and 7 bases from J; junction bases left unmatched: 9. The CDR3 has 16 residues. In germline, CDR1 is MDHEN, CDR2 SYDVKM. The CDR3 bases are TGTGCCAGCAGTTTAGGGTGGGGACAGGGAATACAGCCCCAGCATTTT. Translated, it gives CASSLGWGQGIQPQHF.

The J gene is TRBJ2-7, the V gene TRBV27, with 7 bases aligning to TRBD2. The CDR3 is made up of 12 amino acids. From germline, CDR1 is MNHEY and CDR2 SMNVEV (reference sequence). J lost 7 bases, V lost 3 bases, and 3 bases had no gene match. This CDR3 is CASSFQGGEQYF. CDR3 coding DNA: TGTGCCAGCAGTTTTCAGGGAGGGGAGCAGTACTTC.

The V and J genes are TRBV9 and TRBJ2-1; 10 bases map to TRBD2. V lost 4 bases, J lost 0 bases, and 4 bases stayed unmatched. The CDR3 is 16 residues long. Per germline, CDR1 SGDLS and CDR2 YYNGEE. CDR3 coding DNA: TGTGCCAGCAGCTCCGAGCGGGGGGGCTCCTACAATGAGCAGTTCTTC. This encodes CASSSERGGSYNEQFF.

In this sample, this clone turned up a few times. CDR3 residues: CASSRPTWTEAFF. The DNA for the CDR3 is TGTGCCAGCAGCCGTCCCACATGGACTGAAGCTTTCTTT. This rearrangement joins TRBV11-2 to TRBJ1-1; D remains ambiguous. The germline gives CDR1 SGHAT, CDR2 FQNNGV. This CDR3 is 13 amino acids long. V was clipped by 5 bases and J by 5 bases, with 12 bases between them.